These T cell receptor beta chains were read from a single sample in a study of OX40 agonist ivuxolimab in advanced cancers. Libraries were prepared by immunoSEQ multiplex PCR; TCRdb keeps only in-frame clonotypes and omits some of them. The table shows about 120,000 clones, with over 75% occurring only once. Sequencing was performed on CD4+ or CD8+ T cells sorted from blood, taken in a trial of the OX40 agonist ivuxolimab. The receptors originated from an adult with an advanced solid tumor such as melanoma, head and neck, liver or kidney cancer. Each CDR3 is given with its conserved first and last residue. A D gene is named only where the DNA matches it firmly. Clone size is given for some rows only: seen once, a few or many times, or a class if the clone is expanded.

V gene	clone size	D gene	J gene	CDR3 protein	CDR3 DNA
TRBV7-3	-	-	TRBJ2-1	CASTPGGSYNEQFF	TGTGCCAGCACGCCGGGCGGCTCCTACAATGAGCAGTTCTTC
TRBV7-2	-	-	TRBJ2-3	CASVSGGLSADTQYF	TGTGCCAGCGTTTCAGGCGGGCTTTCGGCAGATACGCAGTATTTT
TRBV29-1	-	-	TRBJ2-3	CSVQGGADTQYF	TGCAGCGTACAGGGTGGAGCAGATACGCAGTATTTT
TRBV19	-	-	TRBJ2-5	CASSIGGRGPETQYF	TGTGCCAGTAGTATAGGCGGGCGAGGACCGGAGACCCAGTACTTC
TRBV2	once	TRBD2	TRBJ2-5	CASSGGAGGSQETQYF	TGTGCCAGCAGTGGGGGAGCGGGGGGTTCCCAAGAGACCCAGTACTTC
TRBV7-9	-	-	TRBJ1-2	CASRLGHPNYGYTF	TGTGCCAGCAGGTTGGGACATCCCAACTATGGCTACACCTTC
TRBV10-3	-	TRBD2	TRBJ2-5	CAISVAGGYQETQYF	TGTGCCATCAGTGTAGCGGGGGGGTACCAAGAGACCCAGTACTTC
TRBV6-5	-	-	TRBJ2-1	CASRPDPTQLEFF	TGTGCCAGCAGACCCGACCCGACACAACTCGAGTTCTTC
TRBV15	-	-	TRBJ2-7	CATSREGTISYEQYF	TGTGCCACCAGCAGAGAAGGCACGATCTCCTACGAGCAGTACTTC
TRBV7-8	-	TRBD1	TRBJ2-1	CASSLRTGMGNNEQFF	TGTGCCAGCAGCCTTCGGACAGGAATGGGCAACAATGAGCAGTTCTTC
TRBV28	once	-	TRBJ1-5	CASTLSGSPSNQPQHF	TGTGCCAGCACCCTATCCGGGTCCCCTAGCAATCAGCCCCAGCATTTT
TRBV29-1	once	-	TRBJ2-5	CSVASLTNRSRGVKRTQYF	TGCAGCGTTGCCTCCTTGACGAACAGGTCCCGCGGGGTGAAGAGGACCCAGTACTTC
TRBV19	-	-	TRBJ2-1	CASSPDSTGGQFF	TGTGCCAGTAGTCCCGATAGCACCGGGGGGCAGTTCTTC
TRBV4-2	-	-	TRBJ1-2	CASSHLTGYGGYTF	TGTGCCAGCAGCCATCTCACAGGGTATGGAGGCTACACCTTC
TRBV7-2	-	-	TRBJ1-1	CASSKWTPTGTEAFF	TGTGCCAGCAGCAAGTGGACCCCCACGGGCACTGAAGCTTTCTTT
TRBV5-8	-	TRBD2	TRBJ2-3	CASSLLAPQDTQYF	TGTGCCAGCAGCCTACTAGCGCCCCAGGATACGCAGTATTTT
TRBV4-3	-	-	TRBJ2-7	CASSPNRAEDHEQYF	TGCGCCAGCAGCCCCAACCGGGCCGAAGACCACGAGCAGTACTTC
TRBV30	few	TRBD1	TRBJ1-1	CAWSPQGAEAFF	TGTGCCTGGAGTCCACAGGGGGCGGAAGCTTTCTTT
TRBV29-1	-	TRBD1	TRBJ1-2	CSVVGQANYGYTF	TGCAGCGTTGTCGGACAGGCAAACTATGGCTACACCTTC
TRBV6-6	-	TRBD1	TRBJ1-4	CASSKRQGDNEKLFF	TGTGCCAGCAGTAAGAGACAGGGAGATAATGAAAAACTGTTTTTT
TRBV7-8	few	-	TRBJ2-4	CASSLADLWRAKNIQYF	TGTGCCAGCAGCTTAGCGGACTTATGGAGAGCCAAAAACATTCAGTACTTC
TRBV28	-	-	TRBJ1-2	CASSFGVKNGYTF	TGTGCCAGCAGTTTTGGGGTCAAAAATGGCTACACCTTC
TRBV5-1	-	TRBD1	TRBJ1-6	CASSSGQGRNSPLHF	TGCGCCAGCAGCTCGGGACAGGGTCGGAATTCACCCCTCCACTTT
TRBV7-9	-	TRBD2	TRBJ2-3	CASSSRLAAGRDTQYF	TGTGCCAGCAGCTCTCGACTAGCGGCGGGTCGGGATACGCAGTATTTT
TRBV7-3	once	TRBD1	TRBJ1-1	CASSPTPGDRATEAFF	TGTGCCAGCAGCCCTACCCCAGGGGACAGGGCCACTGAAGCTTTCTTT
TRBV28	-	TRBD1	TRBJ2-7	CALDRYFYEQYF	TGTGCGTTGGACAGGTACTTCTACGAGCAGTACTTC
TRBV9	-	-	TRBJ2-1	CASSVDFGAGQFF	TGTGCCAGCAGCGTAGACTTCGGGGCAGGGCAGTTCTTC
TRBV21-1	-	-	TRBJ2-1	CASTYSWPGGPYNEQFF	TGTGCCAGCACCTATAGTTGGCCCGGGGGTCCCTACAATGAGCAGTTCTTC
TRBV7-8	-	-	TRBJ1-1	CASTYLPGNTEAFF	TGTGCCAGCACCTACCTCCCAGGGAACACTGAAGCTTTCTTT
TRBV7-9	-	TRBD2	TRBJ2-5	CASSPGLVAGAETQYF	TGTGCCAGCAGCCCAGGCTTGGTAGCGGGGGCTGAGACCCAGTACTTC
TRBV7-2	-	TRBD1	TRBJ2-1	CASSPWAGGFYNEQFF	TGTGCCAGCAGCCCCTGGGCAGGGGGCTTTTACAATGAGCAGTTCTTC
TRBV7-9	-	TRBD1	TRBJ1-5	CASGTAYSNQPQHF	TGTGCCAGCGGGACAGCTTATAGCAATCAGCCCCAGCATTTT
TRBV5-5	-	-	TRBJ2-5	CASSLEGGQETQYF	TGTGCCAGCAGCTTGGAGGGGGGACAAGAGACCCAGTACTTC
TRBV7-9	-	-	TRBJ1-1	CASSLALGGRAFF	TGTGCCAGCAGCTTAGCGTTGGGGGGAAGAGCTTTCTTT
TRBV5-1	-	TRBD1	TRBJ2-7	CASSLRQGAAAYEQYF	TGCGCCAGCAGCTTGAGACAGGGGGCCGCGGCCTACGAGCAGTACTTC
TRBV5-1	-	-	TRBJ2-3	CASSYREKTDTQYF	TGCGCCAGCAGCTACAGGGAGAAGACAGATACGCAGTATTTT
TRBV18	-	-	TRBJ2-3	CASSPYRSTDTQYF	TGTGCCAGCTCACCATACAGAAGCACAGATACGCAGTATTTT
TRBV15	-	-	TRBJ2-2	CATSRDVGGGELFF	TGTGCCACCAGCAGAGATGTGGGTGGCGGGGAGCTGTTTTTT
TRBV30	-	TRBD1	TRBJ1-5	CAWSPQGNQPQHF	TGTGCCTGGAGTCCACAGGGGAATCAGCCCCAGCATTTT
TRBV10-3	once	-	TRBJ2-6	CAISDSSGANVLTF	TGTGCCATCAGTGACAGCTCTGGGGCCAACGTCCTGACTTTC
TRBV4-1	-	TRBD1	TRBJ1-1	CASSRPSGTGTEAFF	TGCGCCAGCAGCCGTCCTAGCGGGACAGGCACTGAAGCTTTCTTT
TRBV28	-	TRBD2	TRBJ2-2	CASSLGSSGGGELFF	TGTGCCAGCAGTTTGGGGTCTAGCGGGGGCGGGGAGCTGTTTTTT